Listed here are 18 T cell receptor beta chains from one sample, sequenced in a study of control samples from healthy donors and cancer patients. Sequencing was performed with immunoSEQ multiplex PCR; in TCRdb, only in-frame clones are kept and a portion is missing. The repertoire holds about 120,000 clones, less than 95% seen once, with about 4% in the top ten. The sequencing input was blood. The receptors here all came from a man aged 25-40 years in good health.

The V and J genes are TRBV6-6 and TRBJ2-5; TRBD1 matches 9 bases. The germline V gene encodes CDR1 MNHNY and CDR2 SVGAGI (reference sequence). The CDR3 is made up of 15 amino acids. The junction had 7 bases not matched to a gene; V was cut back by 6 bases and J by 2 bases. CDR3 in amino acids: CASSHRGLGQETQYF. As DNA, the CDR3 is TGTGCCAGCAGCCACAGGGGGCTCGGGCAAGAGACCCAGTACTTC.

The CDR3 reads CASSPSKTGDYGYTF. The CDR3, as DNA: TGTGCCAGTAGCCCAAGTAAGACAGGAGACTATGGCTACACCTTC. The rearrangement joins TRBV19 to TRBJ1-2; possible D gene TRBD1, 6 bases. V was shortened by 6 bases and J by 3 bases, with 17 bases between the two germline ends. Per germline, CDR1 LNHDA and CDR2 SQIVND (reference sequence). The CDR3 is made up of 15 amino acids. Variable domain in full (rest from reference TRBV19 and TRBJ1-2): DGGITQSPKYLFRKEGQNVTLSCEQNLNHDAMYWYRQDPGQGLRLIYYSQIVNDFQKGDIAEGYSVSREKKESFPLTVTSAQKNPTAFYLCASSPSKTGDYGYTFGSGTRLTVV.

The chain has TRBV12-5 and TRBJ1-1; no definite D call. Germline V lookup: CDR1 LGHNT, CDR2 FRNRAP. Between the trimmed V and J ends, which lost 6 bases and 4 bases, there was a span of 6 bases. The CDR3 runs to 11 residues. CDR3 sequence: CASGELTEAFF. DNA for the CDR3: TGTGCTAGTGGGGAGCTCACTGAAGCTTTCTTT.

The CDR3 sequence is CASSNYVNEQFF. In DNA form, the CDR3 reads TGTGCCAGCAGCAACTACGTGAATGAGCAGTTCTTC. The chain uses TRBV12-3 or TRBV12-4 and TRBJ2-1; D uncertain. Trimming cost V 6 bases and J 7 bases, with 10 bases left between them. CDR3 length: 12 amino acids.

J is TRBJ2-3 and V is TRBV9; either TRBD1 or TRBD2 may supply D (5 bases each). CDR1 is SGDLS, CDR2 YYNGEE, per germline. Between the trimmed V and J ends, which lost 0 bases and 4 bases, there was a span of 15 bases. This CDR3 spans 16 amino acids. CDR3 bases: TGTGCCAGCAGCGTAGAGGGGAGAGGATATGCAGATACGCAGTATTTT. The encoded protein is CASSVEGRGYADTQYF.

The rearrangement uses TRBV2 and TRBJ1-1, with D unresolved. In germline, CDR1 is SNHLY, CDR2 FYNNEI. V lost 0 bases and J 4 bases, leaving 15 bases between the germline ends. This CDR3 has 16 residues. CDR3 residues: CASSEALFRSVTEAFF. For the CDR3, the DNA is TGTGCCAGCAGTGAAGCGCTTTTCAGGTCGGTCACTGAAGCTTTCTTT.

J is TRBJ1-1 and V is TRBV25-1; the D gene is possibly TRBD1 (6 bases). With 1 base removed from V and 7 bases from J, the gap between germline ends came to 16 bases. Germline CDR1 and CDR2: MGHDK and SYGVNS. The CDR3 extends over 15 amino acids. CDR3 amino acids: CASSELGTSTGEAFF. The CDR3 DNA reads TGTGCCAGCAGTGAATTGGGGACATCCACCGGTGAAGCTTTCTTT. The variable domain in full, completed from reference TRBV25-1 and TRBJ1-1, reads EADIYQTPRYLVIGTGKKITLECSQTMGHDKMYWYQQDPGMELHLIHYSYGVNSTEKGDLSSESTVSRIRTEHFPLTLESARPSHTSQYLCASSELGTSTGEAFFGQGTRLTVV.

The chain joins TRBV9 to TRBJ1-6; D may be TRBD1 (6 bases). The CDR3 sequence is 15 residues long. V dropped 3 bases and J dropped 10 bases, with 17 bases sitting between them. Germline CDR1 SGDLS, CDR2 YYNGEE. DNA for the CDR3: TGTGCCAGCAGCGGGGGAAGGGGGGCGGGATCACCCCTCCACTTT. This codes for CASSGGRGAGSPLHF. Filled out from reference TRBV9 and TRBJ1-6, the complete variable domain reads DSGVTQTPKHLITATGQRVTLRCSPRSGDLSVYWYQQSLDQGLQFLIQYYNGEERAKGNILERFSAQQFPDLHSELNLSSLELGDSALYFCASSGGRGAGSPLHFGNGTRLTVT.

A few counts support this clone. V usage is TRBV4-1 and J usage is TRBJ1-2, with 11 bases identical to TRBD1. CDR3 length: 17 residues. J lost 7 bases, V lost 0 bases, and 10 bases had no gene match. CDR1 is MGHRA and CDR2 is YSYEKL in the germline V gene. The CDR3 coding sequence is TGCGCCAGCAGCCAAGATGGGGGGACAGGGGGAAGCTTTGGCTACACCTTC. This encodes CASSQDGGTGGSFGYTF.

The chain recombines TRBV30 with TRBJ1-3; possible D gene TRBD1, 6 bases. Germline CDR1 reads GTSNPN; CDR2 reads SVGIG (reference sequence). The CDR3 length is 14 residues. V lost 2 bases, J lost 2 bases, and 10 bases lay in between. The CDR3 spells CAWSFGQTGNTIYF. CDR3 coding DNA: TGTGCCTGGAGTTTCGGACAGACTGGAAACACCATATATTTT.

The chain joins TRBV29-1 to TRBJ1-4; 8 bases match TRBD1. Germline CDR1 reads SQVTM; CDR2 reads ANQGSEA. The CDR3 has 13 residues. With V trimmed by 6 bases and J by 5 bases, 5 bases remained unmatched. CDR3 in amino acids: CSVGQVANEKLFF. CDR3 bases: TGCAGCGTGGGACAGGTTGCCAATGAAAAACTGTTTTTT.

The chain couples TRBV10-1 to TRBJ1-1; the match to TRBD1 covers 8 bases. Germline V lookup: CDR1 WNHNN, CDR2 SYGVQD (reference sequence). The CDR3 runs to 14 residues. V was pared by 5 bases and J by 1 base, with 3 bases of the junction left unmatched. CDR3 DNA sequence: TGCGCCAGCAGTATTGGGACAGGGAACACTGAAGCTTTCTTT. This translates into CASSIGTGNTEAFF.

This sequence joins TRBV18 and TRBJ1-1; D is ambiguous. The V gene's germline CDR1 is KGHSH and CDR2 LQKENI. Trimming shortened V by 4 bases and J by 2 bases, and 11 bases separated the two germline ends. The CDR3 length is 14 residues. DNA of the CDR3: TGTGCCAGCTCACGGTGGCAGGAAAACACTGAAGCTTTCTTT. Protein sequence: CASSRWQENTEAFF.

Only one count was recorded for this clone. CDR3 sequence reads: CASSQSSKGSPMGGYTF. The CDR3 coding sequence is TGCGCCAGCAGCCAAAGCTCCAAAGGGAGCCCTATGGGGGGCTACACCTTC. The chain links TRBV4-1 to TRBJ1-2, with D unresolved. CDR1 is MGHRA and CDR2 is YSYEKL in the germline V gene. The CDR3 loop spans 17 amino acids. V lost 2 bases and J 8 bases, leaving 24 bases between the germline ends.

This chain links TRBV7-2 with TRBJ1-1; weak D call: TRBD1 (5 bases). V was trimmed by 1 base and J by 5 bases, leaving 8 bases between them. Germline CDR1 is SGHTA and CDR2 is FQGNSA. This CDR3 is built from 13 residues. The CDR3 coding sequence is TGTGCCAGCAGCTTAGACGAGGGGACTGAAGCTTTCTTT. Translation gives CASSLDEGTEAFF.

The J gene is TRBJ1-1, the V gene TRBV7-9, with D unclear. Germline V gene sequence: CDR1 SEHNR, CDR2 FQNEAQ (reference sequence). The CDR3 consists of 13 residues. Trimming removed 9 bases from V and 4 bases from J, with 15 bases in between. CDR3 in amino acids: CASSGNRGTEAFF. For the CDR3, the DNA is TGTGCCAGTTCAGGAAACCGAGGCACTGAAGCTTTCTTT.

The chain carries TRBV6-2 or TRBV6-3 and TRBJ2-2; perhaps TRBD2 as D (5 bases). Germline V lookup: CDR1 MNHEY, CDR2 SVGEGT. This CDR3 spans 14 amino acids. The germline V and J ends were trimmed by 0 bases and 6 bases, with 8 bases remaining between them. CDR3 nucleotides: TGTGCCAGCAGTTACTCGATGGAGGCCGGGGAGCTGTTTTTT. This translates into CASSYSMEAGELFF.

J is TRBJ2-1 and V is TRBV19; TRBD1 agrees at 9 bases. CDR1 LNHDA and CDR2 SQIVND come from the germline V gene (reference sequence). The V segment lost 6 bases and the J segment 7 bases; nucleotides outside the gene matches: 13. The CDR3 has 16 amino acids. CDR3 loop: CASRPTGTGRQNEQFF. The CDR3 nucleotides are TGTGCCAGTAGACCCACCGGGACAGGGAGGCAAAATGAGCAGTTCTTC.